Below are 15 T cell receptor beta chains sequenced from a single sample in a study of cytomegalovirus exposure and HLA in healthy donors. Amplification used 60 Vbeta primers and 13 Jbeta primers. Repertoires were generated with immunoSEQ multiplex PCR, while TCRdb's copy carries only in-frame clones and drops some. Here the sample spans 110,000 or so clones, 74% being singletons. The sequenced material came from PBMCs. Receptors originate from a woman in her 50s in good health and CMV-seropositive.

This clone has a handful of counts. J is TRBJ1-5 and V is TRBV19, with D unclear. The V and J ends lost 2 bases and 7 bases respectively, with 15 bases between them. CDR3 length: 15 residues. Germline-derived CDR1 and CDR2 are LNHDA and SQIVND (reference sequence). The CDR3 is CASSIPVGGRQPQHF. The CDR3 region has the DNA TGTGCCAGTAGTATACCGGTGGGCGGGCGGCAGCCCCAGCATTTT.

This chain uses TRBV6-5 with TRBJ2-2; 7 nucleotides match TRBD2. V lost 3 bases, J lost 5 bases, and 9 bases stayed unmatched. Germline V gives CDR1 MNHEY, CDR2 SVGAGI. The CDR3 totals 16 residues. The CDR3 loop is CASSYSAGVSTGELFF. The CDR3 coding sequence is TGTGCCAGCAGTTATTCGGCGGGAGTCTCTACCGGGGAGCTGTTTTTT.

V usage is TRBV6-4 and J usage is TRBJ1-2; TRBD1 matches 9 bases. The germline V gene encodes CDR1 MRHNA and CDR2 SNTAGT. Trimming cost V 5 bases and J 7 bases; bases outside gene matches: 5. The CDR3 has 13 residues. CDR3: CASSPGQGRGYTF. The CDR3 DNA is TGTGCCAGCAGTCCGGGACAGGGTCGTGGCTACACCTTC.

The rearrangement uses TRBV19 and TRBJ1-1; 9 bases are shared with TRBD1. The germline V gene has CDR1 LNHDA and CDR2 SQIVND (reference sequence). Trimming at V came to 7 bases and at J to 2 bases, leaving 5 bases not matched to a gene. This CDR3 spans 14 amino acids. Here the CDR3 DNA reads TGTGCCAGTATGCGGACAGGGGCTAACACTGAAGCTTTCTTT. This sequence encodes CASMRTGANTEAFF.

The chain is built from TRBV12-5 and TRBJ2-1; 9 nucleotides agree with TRBD2. The CDR3 consists of 14 residues. J was trimmed by 5 bases and V by 7 bases; bases with no gene match: 6. Germline V gives CDR1 LGHNT, CDR2 FRNRAP. The chain's CDR3 is CASAREGENNEQFF. The CDR3 nucleotides read TGTGCTAGTGCGCGGGAGGGGGAAAACAATGAGCAGTTCTTC.

The chain recombines TRBV11-2 with TRBJ1-2; tentatively, D is TRBD1 (5 bases). The CDR3 totals 17 residues. The germline V gene encodes CDR1 SGHAT and CDR2 FQNNGV. Trimming removed 5 bases from V and 8 bases from J, with 27 bases in between. CDR3 coding DNA: TGTGCCAGCAGCCCCCTCTGGACACTTCCACCACGCGTCGGCTACACCTTC. Residues: CASSPLWTLPPRVGYTF.

The chain carries TRBV4-3 and TRBJ1-2; D perhaps matches TRBD1 (5 bases). The CDR3 contains 16 residues. V was trimmed by 0 bases and J by 4 bases, leaving 15 bases between them. Looked up from germline, CDR1 is LGHNA and CDR2 is YSLEER. CDR3 sequence reads: CASSQELGQGSYGYTF. CDR3 DNA: TGCGCCAGCAGCCAAGAATTAGGCCAGGGCAGCTATGGCTACACCTTC.

This clone showed up just once. The CDR3 spells CASSSGFGGYTF. The CDR3 nucleotides read TGTGCCAGCAGTTCGGGATTCGGAGGCTACACCTTC. The J gene is TRBJ1-2, the V gene TRBV28; D gene unclear. The CDR3 is 12 amino acids. Germline V gene data show CDR1 as MDHEN and CDR2 as SYDVKM. The V end was cut by 4 bases, the J end by 8 bases, with 11 bases between.

The chain recombines TRBV10-3 with TRBJ2-2; tentative D call: TRBD2 (5 bases). CDR1 ENHRY and CDR2 SYGVKD come from the germline V gene. The CDR3 totals 16 residues. V shed 2 bases and J shed 2 bases, with 12 bases lying between them. The chain's CDR3 is CAISEPPTSNTGELFF. CDR3 DNA sequence: TGTGCCATCAGTGAGCCCCCCACTAGTAACACCGGGGAGCTGTTTTTT.

This clone was seen more than once but under ten times. The chain joins TRBV29-1 to TRBJ1-1; maybe TRBD1 (6 bases). This CDR3 is built from 16 residues. V gave up 7 bases and J gave up 2 bases, with 23 bases separating them. The germline V gene has CDR1 SQVTM and CDR2 ANQGSEA. CDR3 in DNA: TGCAGCGGATCAGGGGTCGGGTCTCTATTAAACACTGAAGCTTTCTTT. Its protein is CSGSGVGSLLNTEAFF.

The V and J genes are TRBV7-9 and TRBJ1-3, with a tentative D call TRBD1 (5 bases). V was pared by 0 bases and J by 4 bases, with 7 bases between. The CDR3 extends over 14 amino acids. CDR1 and CDR2 (germline): SEHNR, FQNEAQ (reference sequence). The DNA for the CDR3 is TGTGCCAGCAGCTTAGCGGGGCTAGGAAACACCATATATTTT. The encoded protein is CASSLAGLGNTIYF.

This clone was recorded only once. This chain connects TRBV2 to TRBJ2-1; TRBD1 is a possible D gene (6 bases). Trimming removed 1 base at V and 2 bases at J, with 9 bases between. Germline V gives CDR1 SNHLY, CDR2 FYNNEI. The CDR3 spans 15 residues. CDR3 loop: CASSEEQGTYNEQFF. CDR3 nucleotides: TGTGCCAGCAGTGAAGAACAGGGCACCTACAATGAGCAGTTCTTC. The whole variable domain, filled in from reference TRBV2 and TRBJ2-1, reads EPEVTQTPSHQVTQMGQEVILRCVPISNHLYFYWYRQILGQKVEFLVSFYNNEISEKSEIFDDQFSVERPDGSNFTLKIRSTKLEDSAMYFCASSEEQGTYNEQFFGPGTRLTVL.

The count of this clone is one. CDR3 sequence: CATKDRGPQLAGGLDTQYF. The CDR3 DNA reads as TGTGCCACCAAGGACAGGGGACCGCAACTAGCGGGAGGGCTAGATACGCAGTATTTT. The V call is TRBV11-1, the J call TRBJ2-3, with 13 bases identical to TRBD2. The CDR3 covers 19 residues. Trimming cost V 10 bases and J 5 bases; bases outside gene matches: 21. Germline CDR1 SGHAT, CDR2 FQDESV (reference sequence).

This clone has just one count. The gene calls are TRBV19 and TRBJ1-1; the D is unclear. The V and J ends lost 4 bases and 0 bases respectively, with 9 bases between them. Germline V gene lookup returns CDR1 LNHDA and CDR2 SQIVND (reference sequence). This CDR3 is 14 amino acids long. The CDR3 is CASSTGSLNTEAFF. In DNA form, the CDR3 reads TGTGCCAGTAGTACTGGGAGTCTGAACACTGAAGCTTTCTTT.

This chain joins TRBV30 and TRBJ2-5, with TRBD1 matching 8 bases. J lost 4 bases, V lost 5 bases, and 12 bases had no gene match. The CDR3 consists of 15 residues. Germline values: CDR1 GTSNPN, CDR2 SVGIG (reference sequence). CDR3 DNA sequence: TGTGCCTGGCAAACCGGGACAGGCCCCAGAGAGACCCAGTACTTC. Residues: CAWQTGTGPRETQYF.